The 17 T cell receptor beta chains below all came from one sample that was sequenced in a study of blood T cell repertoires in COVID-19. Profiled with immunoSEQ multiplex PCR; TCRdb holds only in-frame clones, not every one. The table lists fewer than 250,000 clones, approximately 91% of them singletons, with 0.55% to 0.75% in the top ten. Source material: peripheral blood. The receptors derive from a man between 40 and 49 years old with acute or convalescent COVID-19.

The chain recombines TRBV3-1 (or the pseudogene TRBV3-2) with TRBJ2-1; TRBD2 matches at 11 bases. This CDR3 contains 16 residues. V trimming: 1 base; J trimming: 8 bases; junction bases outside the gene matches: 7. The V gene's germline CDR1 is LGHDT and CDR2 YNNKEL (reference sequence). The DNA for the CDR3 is TGTGCCAGCAGCCAAGTCGGTAGCGGGAGGGCTGATGAGCAGTTCTTC. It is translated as CASSQVGSGRADEQFF.

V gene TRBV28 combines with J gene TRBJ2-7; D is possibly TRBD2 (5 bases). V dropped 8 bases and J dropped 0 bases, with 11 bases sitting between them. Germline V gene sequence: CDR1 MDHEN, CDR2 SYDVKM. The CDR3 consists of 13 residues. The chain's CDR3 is CASFPGNSYEQYF. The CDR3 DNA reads TGTGCCAGCTTCCCGGGGAACTCCTACGAGCAGTACTTC.

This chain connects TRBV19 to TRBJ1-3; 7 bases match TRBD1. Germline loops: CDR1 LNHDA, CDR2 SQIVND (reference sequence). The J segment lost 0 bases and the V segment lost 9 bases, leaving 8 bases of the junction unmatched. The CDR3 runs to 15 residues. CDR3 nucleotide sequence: TGTGCCAGCCGGGACAGCCACTTCTCTGGAAACACCATATATTTT. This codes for CASRDSHFSGNTIYF.

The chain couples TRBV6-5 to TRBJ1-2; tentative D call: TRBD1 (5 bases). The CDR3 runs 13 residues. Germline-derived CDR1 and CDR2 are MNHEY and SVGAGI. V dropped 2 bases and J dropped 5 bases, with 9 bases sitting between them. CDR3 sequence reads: CASSYDSHYGYTF. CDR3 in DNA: TGTGCCAGCAGTTACGACAGCCATTATGGCTACACCTTC.

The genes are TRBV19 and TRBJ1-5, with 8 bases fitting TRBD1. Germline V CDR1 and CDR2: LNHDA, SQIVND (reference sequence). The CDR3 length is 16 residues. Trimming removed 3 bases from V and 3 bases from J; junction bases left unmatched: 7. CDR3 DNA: TGTGCCAGTAGTATTTGGACAGGGACCGTCAATCAGCCCCAGCATTTT. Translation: CASSIWTGTVNQPQHF.

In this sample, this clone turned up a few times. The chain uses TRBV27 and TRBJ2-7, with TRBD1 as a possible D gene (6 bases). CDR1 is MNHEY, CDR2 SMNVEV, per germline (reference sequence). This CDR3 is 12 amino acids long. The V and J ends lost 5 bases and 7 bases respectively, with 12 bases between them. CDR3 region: CASSGGLLEQYF. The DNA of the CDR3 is TGTGCCAGCAGTGGGGGCCTGCTGGAGCAGTACTTC.

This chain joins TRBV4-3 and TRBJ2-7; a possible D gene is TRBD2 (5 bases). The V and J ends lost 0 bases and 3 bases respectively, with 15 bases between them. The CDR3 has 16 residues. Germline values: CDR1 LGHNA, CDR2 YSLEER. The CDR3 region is CASSQEWHSRGYEQYF. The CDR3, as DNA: TGCGCCAGCAGCCAAGAATGGCACAGCCGGGGCTACGAGCAGTACTTC.

This CDR3 reads CASSLPRNQPQHF. In nucleotides, the CDR3 is TGTGCCAGCAGCTTGCCGCGAAATCAGCCCCAGCATTTT. The chain has TRBV5-5 and TRBJ1-5; D is uncertain. This CDR3 region has 13 residues. Germline V CDR1 and CDR2: SGHKS, YYEKEE (reference sequence). Trimming left V 1 base short and J 4 bases short, with 6 bases between. The full variable domain, rest sourced from reference TRBV5-5 and TRBJ1-5, is DAGVTQSPTHLIKTRGQQVTLRCSPISGHKSVSWYQQVLGQGPQFIFQYYEKEERGRGNFPDRFSARQFPNYSSELNVNALLLGDSALYLCASSLPRNQPQHFGDGTRLSIL.

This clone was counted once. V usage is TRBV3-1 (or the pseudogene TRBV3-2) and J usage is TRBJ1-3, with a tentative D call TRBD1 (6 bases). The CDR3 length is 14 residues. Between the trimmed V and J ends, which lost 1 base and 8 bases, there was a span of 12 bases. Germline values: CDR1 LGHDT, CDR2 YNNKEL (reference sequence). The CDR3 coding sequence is TGTGCCAGCAGCCAAGCGGGGGGCGGAGACACCATATATTTT. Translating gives CASSQAGGGDTIYF.

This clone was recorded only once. The CDR3 DNA reads TGTGCCAGCAGTGGGACAGGGGAATTATACAATGAGCAGTTCTTC. It is translated as CASSGTGELYNEQFF. The chain is built from TRBV27 and TRBJ2-1, with 10 bases that match TRBD1. This CDR3 has 15 amino acids. The germline V gene encodes CDR1 MNHEY and CDR2 SMNVEV (reference sequence). V lost 5 bases and J lost 4; bases outside the gene matches: 5.

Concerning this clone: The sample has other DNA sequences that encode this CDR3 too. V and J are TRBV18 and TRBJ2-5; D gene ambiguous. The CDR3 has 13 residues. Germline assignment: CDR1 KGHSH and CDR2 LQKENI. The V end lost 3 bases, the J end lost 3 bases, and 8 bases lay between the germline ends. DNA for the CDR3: TGTGCCAGCTCACCCAGGCAAGAAGAGACCCAGTACTTC. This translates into CASSPRQEETQYF.

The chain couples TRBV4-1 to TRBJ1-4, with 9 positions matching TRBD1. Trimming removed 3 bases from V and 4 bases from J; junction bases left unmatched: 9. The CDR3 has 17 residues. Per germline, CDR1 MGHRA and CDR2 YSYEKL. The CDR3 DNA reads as TGCGCCAGCAGCCACCGGACCACAGGGGGCCGTAATGAAAAACTGTTTTTT. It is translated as CASSHRTTGGRNEKLFF.

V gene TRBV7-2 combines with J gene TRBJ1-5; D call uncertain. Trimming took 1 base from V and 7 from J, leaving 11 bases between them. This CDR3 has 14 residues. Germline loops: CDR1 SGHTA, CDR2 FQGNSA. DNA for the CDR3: TGTGCCAGCAGCTTAGTCCTCGGAGGGCAGCCCCAGCATTTT. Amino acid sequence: CASSLVLGGQPQHF.

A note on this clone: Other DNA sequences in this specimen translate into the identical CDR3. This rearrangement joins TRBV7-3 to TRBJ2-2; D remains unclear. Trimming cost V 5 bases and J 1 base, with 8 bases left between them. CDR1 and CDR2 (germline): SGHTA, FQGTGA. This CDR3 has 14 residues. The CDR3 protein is CASSPSGNTGELFF. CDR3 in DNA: TGTGCCAGCAGCCCATCGGGGAACACCGGGGAGCTGTTTTTT. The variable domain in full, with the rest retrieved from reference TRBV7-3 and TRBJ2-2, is GAGVSQTPSNKVTEKGKYVELRCDPISGHTALYWYRQSLGQGPEFLIYFQGTGAADDSGLPNDRFFAVRPEGSVSTLKIQRTERGDSAVYLCASSPSGNTGELFFGEGSRLTVL.

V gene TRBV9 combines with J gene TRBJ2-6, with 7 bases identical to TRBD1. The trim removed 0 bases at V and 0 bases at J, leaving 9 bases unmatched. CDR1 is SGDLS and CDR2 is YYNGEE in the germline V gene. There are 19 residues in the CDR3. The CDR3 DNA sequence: TGTGCCAGCAGCGTAGCCCCGGGACAGCGCCTCTCTGGGGCCAACGTCCTGACTTTC. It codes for CASSVAPGQRLSGANVLTF.

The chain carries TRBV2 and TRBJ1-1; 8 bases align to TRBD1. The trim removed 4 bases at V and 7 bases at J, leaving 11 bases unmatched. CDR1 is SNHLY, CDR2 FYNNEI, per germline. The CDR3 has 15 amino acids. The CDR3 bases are TGTGCCAGCAGTGGCTGGACAGGGCCTTACCGTGAAGCTTTCTTT. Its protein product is CASSGWTGPYREAFF.

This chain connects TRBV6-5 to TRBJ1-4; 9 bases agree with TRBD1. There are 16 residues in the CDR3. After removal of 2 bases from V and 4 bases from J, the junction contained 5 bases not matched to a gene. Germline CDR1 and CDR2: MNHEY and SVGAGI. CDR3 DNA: TGTGCCAGCAGTTACGCACAGGGGGCGGGTAATGAAAAACTGTTTTTT. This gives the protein CASSYAQGAGNEKLFF.